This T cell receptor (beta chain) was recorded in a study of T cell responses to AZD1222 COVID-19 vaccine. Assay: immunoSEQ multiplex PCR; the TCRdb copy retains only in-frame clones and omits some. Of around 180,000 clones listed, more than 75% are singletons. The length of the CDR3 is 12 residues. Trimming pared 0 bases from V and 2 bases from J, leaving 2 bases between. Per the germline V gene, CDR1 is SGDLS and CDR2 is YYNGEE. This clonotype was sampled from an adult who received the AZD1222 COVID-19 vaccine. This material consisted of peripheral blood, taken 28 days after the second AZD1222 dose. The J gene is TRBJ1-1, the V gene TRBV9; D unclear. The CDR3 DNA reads TGTGCCAGCAGCGTAGACAACACTGAAGCTTTCTTT. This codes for CASSVDNTEAFF.